The 20 T cell receptor beta chains given below trace back to one sample, sequenced in a study of blood T cells in healthy people across ages. Using a J-beta primer mix together with a sample-barcoded 5' primer, a second PCR was run for roughly 7 to 11 cycles. TCRdb re-called the 5' RACE reads with MiXCR, one entry per CDR3 protein. This sample has 730,000 or so distinct CDR3 sequences, with approximately 43% found just once. The specimen sequenced was blood. The receptor source for this set is an older woman in good health.

In its sample, this clonotype was seen a few times. V and J are TRBV7-3 and TRBJ2-5; D may match TRBD1 or TRBD2 (6 bases each). V shed 1 base and J shed 11 bases, with 20 bases lying between them. The CDR3 runs 15 residues. Germline V lookup: CDR1 SGHTA, CDR2 FQGTGA. CDR3 in amino acids: CASSLMAGGGNEQYF. For the CDR3, the DNA is TGTGCCAGCAGCTTAATGGCCGGGGGCGGGAATGAGCAGTACTTC.

A note on this clonotype: This may come from a read error, since a much larger clone is one base off. The chain links TRBV11-2 to TRBJ2-1; the D gene could be TRBD1 or TRBD2 (5 bases each). CDR3 length equals 15 residues. The germline CDR1 and CDR2 sequences are SGHAT and FQNNGV. Trimming left V 2 bases short and J 13 bases short, with 21 bases between. CDR3 bases: TGTGCCAGCAGCTTACTGAACTACGTGGGGGAGACCCAGTTCTTC. Translation gives CASSLLNYVGETQFF.

This sequence joins TRBV10-3 and TRBJ1-4, with D hard to call. Germline CDR1 and CDR2: ENHRY and SYGVKD. Trimming took off 4 bases at V and 6 bases at J, with 21 bases between the two ends. This CDR3 comprises 17 residues. CDR3 sequence: CAISAKRTGIEDEKLFF. The CDR3 DNA is TGTGCCATCAGTGCAAAAAGAACGGGTATTGAGGATGAAAAACTGTTTTTT.

This clonotype was detected a few times. The V gene is TRBV20-1, the J gene TRBJ2-7; D is perhaps TRBD2 (6 bases). V dropped 1 base and J dropped 3 bases, with 10 bases sitting between them. The CDR3 covers 13 residues. The germline V gene encodes CDR1 DFQATT and CDR2 SNEGSKA (reference sequence). For the CDR3, the DNA is TGCAGTGCTAGAGTTGCGGGGATCTACGAGCAGTACTTC. Encoded protein: CSARVAGIYEQYF.

The chain recombines TRBV3-1 with TRBJ2-7; 11 bases fit TRBD2. Trimming removed 6 bases from V and 7 bases from J; junction bases left unmatched: 11. Germline V CDR1 and CDR2: LGHDT, YNNKEL (reference sequence). The length of the CDR3 is 15 residues. The CDR3 nucleotides are TGTGCCAGCAGGAAAACTAGCGGGGGAAACAATGAGCAGTACTTC. This sequence encodes CASRKTSGGNNEQYF.

This sequence joins TRBV2 and TRBJ1-1; 7 positions match TRBD1. V was clipped by 2 bases and J by 3 bases; unmatched bases: 3. CDR1 is SNHLY and CDR2 is FYNNEI in the germline V gene. The CDR3 runs to 14 residues. The CDR3 sequence is CASSEQGQHTEAFF. The CDR3 bases are TGTGCCAGCAGTGAACAGGGACAGCACACTGAAGCTTTCTTT.

This clonotype appeared once. This chain joins TRBV3-1 and TRBJ1-2; 10 bases are a match to TRBD1. Germline V CDR1 and CDR2: LGHDT, YNNKEL (reference sequence). V dropped 3 bases and J dropped 4; count of bases not matched to a gene: 11. This CDR3 is 17 amino acids long. The CDR3, as DNA: TGTGCCAGCAGCCAGCCCGGGGACAGGGGTTTCGGCTATGGCTACACCTTC. This gives the protein CASSQPGDRGFGYGYTF.

The chain employs TRBV20-1 and TRBJ1-2; D is unclear. The CDR3 spans 15 residues. Germline values: CDR1 DFQATT, CDR2 SNEGSKA (reference sequence). V dropped 0 bases and J dropped 5 bases, with 16 bases sitting between them. The CDR3 spells CSARDIRESGYGYTF. Here the CDR3 DNA reads TGCAGTGCTAGAGATATAAGGGAATCAGGTTATGGCTACACCTTC.

The chain carries TRBV20-1 and TRBJ2-1; 9 bases match TRBD2. The CDR3 is made up of 16 amino acids. Germline V gene sequence: CDR1 DFQATT, CDR2 SNEGSKA (reference sequence). Losses at the gene ends were 1 base for V and 0 bases for J; bases not matched to a gene: 4. The CDR3 loop reads CSARAAGLASYNEQFF. CDR3 in DNA: TGCAGTGCTAGAGCCGCGGGACTAGCCTCCTACAATGAGCAGTTCTTC.

This clonotype was found many times. The chain has TRBV9 and TRBJ2-7, with 9 bases that match TRBD1. This CDR3 is 15 amino acids long. Per the germline V gene, CDR1 is SGDLS and CDR2 is YYNGEE. The V gene end was trimmed by 0 bases and the J gene end by 2 bases; junction bases not matched to a gene: 3. CDR3 residues: CASSVGGQGTYEQYF. CDR3 bases: TGTGCCAGCAGCGTAGGGGGACAGGGAACCTACGAGCAGTACTTC.

V usage is TRBV20-1 and J usage is TRBJ2-7, with TRBD1 matching 9 bases. Germline CDR1 reads DFQATT; CDR2 reads SNEGSKA (reference sequence). The V segment lost 6 bases and the J segment 2 bases; nucleotides outside the gene matches: 5. The CDR3 spans 13 residues. The chain's CDR3 is CSAPGTGTYEQYF. The CDR3 DNA reads TGCAGTGCGCCCGGGACAGGGACCTACGAGCAGTACTTC.

For this clonotype: A much more abundant neighbour one base away suggests this may be a read error. The chain has TRBV24-1 and TRBJ2-7, with TRBD1 as a possible D gene (5 bases). Germline V gene sequence: CDR1 KGHDR, CDR2 SFDVKD. The CDR3 loop spans 15 amino acids. Trimming cost V 7 bases and J 0 bases, with 15 bases left between them. Here the CDR3 DNA reads TGTGCCACCAGCCTAGGACAATTGAGCTCCTACGAGCAGTACTTC. Its protein is CATSLGQLSSYEQYF.

This clonotype has only a few counts. The chain recombines TRBV28 with TRBJ2-7; D call uncertain. Trimming took off 4 bases at V and 2 bases at J, with 9 bases between the two ends. Germline CDR1 is MDHEN and CDR2 is SYDVKM. The CDR3 is made up of 13 amino acids. Here the CDR3 reads CASSSGFPYEQYF. The DNA of the CDR3 is TGTGCCAGCAGTTCCGGATTTCCCTACGAGCAGTACTTC.

Remarks on this clonotype: This may be a read error, as it is one base from a much larger clone. The CDR3 sequence is CSVRRGGGREQFF. The CDR3 region has the DNA TGCAGCGTGCGACGGGGTGGGGGCCGTGAGCAGTTCTTC. V usage is TRBV29-1 and J usage is TRBJ2-1, with D possibly TRBD1 on 6 matching bases. V lost 6 bases and J 9 bases, leaving 18 bases between the germline ends. Germline V gene data show CDR1 as SQVTM and CDR2 as ANQGSEA. This CDR3 has 13 amino acids.

The table lists this clonotype with a count of one. The J gene is TRBJ2-6, the V gene TRBV30; 9 nucleotides agree with TRBD2. CDR3 size: 17 residues. The V and J ends lost 4 bases and 4 bases, in that order; junction bases with no gene match: 11. Germline V gives CDR1 GTSNPN, CDR2 SVGIG (reference sequence). The CDR3 loop reads CAWTPASGVSGANVLTF. Here the CDR3 DNA reads TGTGCCTGGACCCCGGCTAGCGGGGTTTCGGGGGCCAACGTCCTGACTTTC.

On this clonotype: Being one base from a much bigger clone, this may be a read error. The V call is TRBV29-1, the J call TRBJ2-4; D gene unclear. Deletions cut 6 bases from V and 13 bases from J, with 22 bases between. The CDR3 has 13 amino acids. The V gene's germline CDR1 is SQVTM and CDR2 ANQGSEA. CDR3 sequence: CSVPGLAYNEQYF. The CDR3 DNA follows: TGCAGCGTCCCTGGGCTTGCATACAATGAGCAGTACTTC.

In regard to this clonotype: A much larger clone sits a single nucleotide away, making a read error possible. The chain joins TRBV29-1 to TRBJ2-1, with 11 bases identical to TRBD2. This CDR3 spans 16 amino acids. Germline CDR1 reads SQVTM; CDR2 reads ANQGSEA. Losses at the gene ends were 1 base for V and 3 bases for J; bases not matched to a gene: 5. CDR3 bases: TGCAGCGTTGAAGGTGGCCTAGCGGGAGGCTACAATGAGCAGTTCTTC. Encoded protein: CSVEGGLAGGYNEQFF.

This clonotype occurred many times. The chain carries TRBV20-1 and TRBJ2-7, with D tentatively TRBD1 (6 bases). This CDR3 has 12 amino acids. The germline CDR1 and CDR2 sequences are DFQATT and SNEGSKA (reference sequence). The ends were cut back, 8 bases at V and 1 base at J, with 12 bases in the middle. This chain's CDR3 is CSSGDNSYEQYF. In DNA form, the CDR3 reads TGCAGTTCTGGGGACAATTCCTACGAGCAGTACTTC.

CDR3 sequence: CAWRVSGTNYGYTF. CDR3 nucleotides: TGTGCCTGGAGGGTCTCCGGGACCAACTATGGCTACACCTTC. The V and J genes are TRBV30 and TRBJ1-2; possibly TRBD1 for D (5 bases). Germline CDR1 is GTSNPN and CDR2 is SVGIG (reference sequence). The CDR3 is made up of 14 amino acids. The V gene lost 3 bases and the J gene lost 2 bases, with 13 bases spanning the gap.

The table lists this clonotype with a few counts. Given a much more abundant clone one base away, this may be a read error. V usage is TRBV6-6 and J usage is TRBJ2-1; TRBD2 aligns across 8 bases. The J call may be faulty, since TRBJ2-7 better matches the DNA end. This CDR3 has 16 amino acids. Germline loops: CDR1 MNHNY, CDR2 SVGAGI (reference sequence). The CDR3 loop reads CASSPPAGGVYNEQYF. CDR3 nucleotides: TGTGCCAGCAGCCCCCCGGCGGGGGGCGTCTACAATGAGCAGTACTTC.